A selection of T cell receptor beta chains follows, all from one sample in a study of breast tumors, draining lymph nodes, adjacent tissues. TCRdb reprocessed the multiplex PCR reads with MiXCR, giving one entry per CDR3 protein. The repertoire includes over 150,000 distinct CDR3 sequences, around 33% of them detected once, and 4.3% sits in the top ten. The material sequenced was axillary lymph node tissue. The receptor set was obtained from a female donor with breast cancer. Some clones in this sample may be carry-over from other donors' samples. The CDR3 runs from the conserved cysteine through the conserved F or W. A D gene is named only where the DNA matches it firmly. Not all rows give a size; the values are once, few, many and, for expanded clones, a class.

d_call j_call clone_size v_call cdr3_nt cdr3_aa
NA TRBJ2-1 NA TRBV29-1 TGCAGCGTTGAGTGGGGGGGCCCAATTGAGCAGTTCTTC CSVEWGGPIEQFF
TRBD2 TRBJ2-3 many TRBV5-8 TGTGCCAGCAGCACCTTAGCGGGAGAAGGAGGCACGCAGTATTTT CASSTLAGEGGTQYF
TRBD1 TRBJ1-2 few TRBV20-1 TGCAGTGCTAGAGATACTTGGGGGACAGCGTGGGCGCGGGGCTACACCTTC CSARDTWGTAWARGYTF
TRBD1 TRBJ2-1 many TRBV2 TGTGCCAGCACCAAGGACAGGGGGAATGAGCAGTTCTTC CASTKDRGNEQFF
TRBD2 TRBJ2-7 many TRBV12-3/TRBV12-4 TGTGCCAGCAGTTTCTACACTAGCGGGGACTACGAGCAGTACTTC CASSFYTSGDYEQYF
TRBD1 TRBJ2-5 many TRBV5-1 TGCGCCAGCAGCTCAGCCACAGGGGAAGCGGAGACCCAGTACTTC CASSSATGEAETQYF
NA TRBJ1-1 NA TRBV7-9 TGTGCCAGCAGTCTTGTCCGTGCTCCAGAATTGAACACTGAAGCTTGCTTT CASSLVRAPELNTEACF
TRBD1 TRBJ2-5 once TRBV2 TGTGCCAGCAGGGGGGACAGCCAAGAGACCCAGTACTTC CASRGDSQETQYF
NA TRBJ1-6 many TRBV7-9 TGTGCCAGCAGCCCCGGGACCGACTTTAATTCACCCCTCCACTTT CASSPGTDFNSPLHF
TRBD2 TRBJ2-1 NA TRBV7-9 TGTGCCAGCAGCTTAGTGGCTAGCGGGGGCCCCAGCTCCTACAATGAGCAGTTCTTC CASSLVASGGPSSYNEQFF
NA TRBJ1-4 many TRBV2 TGTGCCAGCTCAGTACAGGGAAGTAATGAAAAACTGTTTTTT CASSVQGSNEKLFF
NA TRBJ2-7 NA TRBV4-2 TGTGCCAGCGGCCAAGGCACTAGCGGGACAGGGTTCAACGAGCAGTACTTC CASGQGTSGTGFNEQYF
TRBD1 TRBJ2-6 NA TRBV20-1 TGCAGCGCTGAGGGACAGGCATATTCTGCGGCCAACGTCCTGACTTTC CSAEGQAYSAANVLTF
NA TRBJ2-4 NA TRBV6-1 TGTGCCAGCAGTAGCCAGCCAGGGTTGACCAAAAACATTCAGTACTTC CASSSQPGLTKNIQYF
TRBD2 TRBJ2-7 many TRBV20-1 TGCAGTGCAACTATGACTAGCGGGGGCTACGAGCAGTACTTC CSATMTSGGYEQYF
NA TRBJ1-4 many TRBV28 TGTGCCAGCACCAAGGGAGGGGATGAAAAACTGTTTTTT CASTKGGDEKLFF
NA TRBJ2-2 NA TRBV7-6 TGTGCCAGCAGCCCGTCAGAGATTGGGGAGCTGTTTTTT CASSPSEIGELFF
NA TRBJ2-3 many TRBV5-5 TGTGCCAGCAGCTTGGCCCGGGAAGATACGCAGTATTTT CASSLAREDTQYF
NA TRBJ1-2 NA TRBV2 TGTGCCAGCATTTCTCCTAATACGAGCAGGGTCGGAGGCTACACCTTC CASISPNTSRVGGYTF
NA TRBJ2-3 many TRBV10-2 TGCGCCAGCAGCGAGAGTTATACGCAGTATTTT CASSESYTQYF
NA TRBJ2-3 NA TRBV20-1 TGCAGTGCTAGAGAGGCGTCGATGGGGCAGTATTTT CSAREASMGQYF
TRBD1 TRBJ2-3 NA TRBV28 TGTGCCAGCGGTTCGGCGGGACAGGGGCCAGATACGCAGTATTTT CASGSAGQGPDTQYF
TRBD1 TRBJ2-3 NA TRBV12-3/TRBV12-4 TGTGCCAGCAGTTTCGCGGGACAGGGTACGCAGTATTTT CASSFAGQGTQYF
TRBD2 TRBJ2-3 NA TRBV3-1 TGTGCCAGCAGCGAGGCAAGCGGGAGGGCACGCAATGAGCAGTATTTT CASSEASGRARNEQYF
NA TRBJ1-6 NA TRBV4-2 TGTGCCAGCAGCCAAGACCCGAGCAGGGTAAATTCACCCCTCCACTTT CASSQDPSRVNSPLHF
TRBD1 TRBJ1-3 many TRBV6-5 TGTGCCAGCAGCCTTGACAGGGTCGGAAACACCATATATTTT CASSLDRVGNTIYF
NA TRBJ1-5 NA TRBV9 TGTGCCAGCAGCGCTAGCCGGGACTCTGGCAATCAGCCCCAGCATTTT CASSASRDSGNQPQHF
NA TRBJ2-7 many TRBV2 TGTGCCAGCAGTGGGGACTCCGGTTACGAGCAGTACTTC CASSGDSGYEQYF
TRBD1 TRBJ2-7 NA TRBV7-6 TGTGCCAGCAGCTTAGGGGCAGGGGGCAAGGCCTACGAGCAGTACTTC CASSLGAGGKAYEQYF
NA TRBJ1-5 NA TRBV18 TGTGCCATCTCACCAGGCGAAAGTCAGCCCCAGCATTTT CAISPGESQPQHF
TRBD1 TRBJ2-7 many TRBV6-6 TGTGCCAGCAGTCACTCGGGACAGGGGAACCACGAGCAGTACTTC CASSHSGQGNHEQYF
TRBD2 TRBJ2-5 NA TRBV6-2/TRBV6-3 TGTGCCAGCAGACACGGACTAGCGGGAGCCTTCGGGCGTAAGACCCAGTACTTC CASRHGLAGAFGRKTQYF
TRBD1 TRBJ1-2 many TRBV9 TGTGCCAGCAGCGCCTCCCAGGGGGACCGTGGCTACACCTTC CASSASQGDRGYTF
TRBD1 TRBJ2-3 many TRBV6-6 TGTGCCAGCAGTGAGGGACAGGCAGATACGCAGTATTTT CASSEGQADTQYF
NA TRBJ2-7 many TRBV5-4 TGTGCCAGCAGCTTGAGCGGACTCTCCTACGAGCAGTACTTC CASSLSGLSYEQYF
TRBD2 TRBJ2-1 NA TRBV9 TGTGCTAGCAGCGTAGATGAGACTAGCGGGAGTACCTCCAATGAGCAGTTCTTC CASSVDETSGSTSNEQFF
NA TRBJ1-4 many TRBV3-1 TGTGCCAGCAGCCATGAGGGGGGAACTAATGAAAAACTGTTTTTT CASSHEGGTNEKLFF
NA TRBJ2-3 many TRBV12-3/TRBV12-4 TGTGCCAGCAGTTTAGCCCTCGACGTTACGCAGTATTTT CASSLALDVTQYF
NA TRBJ1-1 few TRBV14 TGTGCCAGCAGCCAAGTACAGCTCAACACTGAAGCTTTCTTT CASSQVQLNTEAFF
NA TRBJ1-4 NA TRBV2 TGTGCCAGCAGTGTTTCGGGGGGCGGCGGTAATGAAAAACTGTTTTTT CASSVSGGGGNEKLFF
NA TRBJ1-2 NA TRBV15 TGTGCCACCAGCCGAACCTTATGTGCTAACTATGGCTACACCTTC CATSRTLCANYGYTF
TRBD2 TRBJ2-7 many TRBV11-2 TGTGCCAGCGGGGGACTAGCGGGGCAAGCCGAGCAGTACTTC CASGGLAGQAEQYF
TRBD1 TRBJ1-4 NA TRBV15 TGTGCCACCAGCAGCAGGGGGCGTGGGGAAAAACTGTTTTTT CATSSRGRGEKLFF